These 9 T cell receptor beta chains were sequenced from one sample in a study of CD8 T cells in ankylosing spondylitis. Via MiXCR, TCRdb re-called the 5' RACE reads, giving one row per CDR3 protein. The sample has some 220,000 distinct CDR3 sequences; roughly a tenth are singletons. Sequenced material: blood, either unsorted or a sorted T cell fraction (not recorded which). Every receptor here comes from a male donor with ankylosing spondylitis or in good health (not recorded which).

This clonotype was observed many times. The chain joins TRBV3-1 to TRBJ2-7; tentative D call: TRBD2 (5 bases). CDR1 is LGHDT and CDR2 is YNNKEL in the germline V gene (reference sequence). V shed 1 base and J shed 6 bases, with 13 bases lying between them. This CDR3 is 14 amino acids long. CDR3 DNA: TGTGCCAGCAGCCAAGCGGCGGGTAGAGGCGAGCAGTACTTC. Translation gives CASSQAAGRGEQYF.

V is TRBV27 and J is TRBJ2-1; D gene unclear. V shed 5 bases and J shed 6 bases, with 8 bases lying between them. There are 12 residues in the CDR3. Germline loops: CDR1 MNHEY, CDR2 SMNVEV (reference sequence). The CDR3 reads CASSSSSNEQFF. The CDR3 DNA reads TGTGCCAGCAGTAGCAGTAGCAATGAGCAGTTCTTC.

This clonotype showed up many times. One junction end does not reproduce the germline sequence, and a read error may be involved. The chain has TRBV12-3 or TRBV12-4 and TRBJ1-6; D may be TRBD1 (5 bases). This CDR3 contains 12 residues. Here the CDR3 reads CASSPDSGPHHF. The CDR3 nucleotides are TGTGCCAGCAGCCCCGACAGTGGTCCCCACCACTTT.

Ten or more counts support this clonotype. The CDR3 DNA is TGTGCCAGCAGCTTAGCCTACCCCGGACAGCCTAGCAATCAGCCCCAGCATTTT. Its protein is CASSLAYPGQPSNQPQHF. The genes are TRBV7-2 and TRBJ1-5, with D possibly being TRBD1 (6 bases). V was pared by 0 bases and J by 0 bases, with 15 bases between. The CDR3 extends over 18 amino acids. Germline CDR1 SGHTA, CDR2 FQGNSA.

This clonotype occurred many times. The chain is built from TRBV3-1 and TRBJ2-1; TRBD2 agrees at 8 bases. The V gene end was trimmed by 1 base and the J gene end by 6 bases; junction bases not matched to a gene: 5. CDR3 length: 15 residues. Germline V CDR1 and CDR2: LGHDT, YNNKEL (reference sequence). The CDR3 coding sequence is TGTGCCAGCAGCCAAGGTGGTAGCGGGGCCAATGAGCAGTTCTTC. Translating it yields CASSQGGSGANEQFF.

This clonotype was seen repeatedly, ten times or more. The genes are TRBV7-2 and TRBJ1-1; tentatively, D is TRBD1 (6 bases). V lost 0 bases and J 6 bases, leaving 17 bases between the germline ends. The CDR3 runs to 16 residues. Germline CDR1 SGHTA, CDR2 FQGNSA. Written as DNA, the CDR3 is TGTGCCAGCAGCTTAGCCAACCTAAGACAGGTCTCTGAAGCTTTCTTT. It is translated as CASSLANLRQVSEAFF.

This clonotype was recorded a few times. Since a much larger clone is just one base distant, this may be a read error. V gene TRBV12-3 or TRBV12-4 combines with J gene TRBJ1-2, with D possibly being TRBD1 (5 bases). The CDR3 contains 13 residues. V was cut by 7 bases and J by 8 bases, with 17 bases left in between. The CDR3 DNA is TGTGCCAGCAACAATGATGGGGGGATCGGCTACACCTTC. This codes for CASNNDGGIGYTF.

DNA for the CDR3: TGTGCCAGCAGTTATATGGGGGACACTGAAGCTTTCTTT. It encodes CASSYMGDTEAFF. This chain joins TRBV6-2 or TRBV6-3 and TRBJ1-1; D may be TRBD1 (5 bases). This CDR3 has 13 amino acids. Trimming removed 3 bases at V and 3 bases at J, with 8 bases between. Germline assignment: CDR1 MNHEY and CDR2 SVGEGT.

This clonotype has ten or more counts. This CDR3 is CASSQLPTLTDTQYF. As DNA, the CDR3 is TGCGCCAGCAGCCAGCTCCCCACCCTCACAGATACGCAGTATTTT. The genes are TRBV4-1 and TRBJ2-3, with D uncertain. CDR3 length equals 15 residues. Germline V gene sequence: CDR1 MGHRA, CDR2 YSYEKL. The V and J ends lost 3 bases and 2 bases respectively, with 12 bases between them.